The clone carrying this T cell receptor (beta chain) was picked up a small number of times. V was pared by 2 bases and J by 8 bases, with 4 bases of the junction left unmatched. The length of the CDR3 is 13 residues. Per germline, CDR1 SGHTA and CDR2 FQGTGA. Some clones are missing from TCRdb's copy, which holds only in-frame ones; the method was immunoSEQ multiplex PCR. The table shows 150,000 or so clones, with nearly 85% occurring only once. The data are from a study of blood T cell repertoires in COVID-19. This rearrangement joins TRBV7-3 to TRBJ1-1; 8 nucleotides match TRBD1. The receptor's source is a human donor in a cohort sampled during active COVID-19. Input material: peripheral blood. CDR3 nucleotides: TGTGCCAGCAGCTTAGACAGGGGACTGGAAGCTTTCTTT. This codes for CASSLDRGLEAFF.